This T cell receptor (beta chain) emerged from a study of T cells after yellow fever vaccination. Study context: Low-cell-number fractions were prepared with SMART-Seq v4 Ultra Low Input. Broader study findings: The study noted that FACS-sorted repertoires could contain abundant clonotypes contaminating from the bulk population.

It was through 5'RACE template switching that TCR cDNA was made, with a universal primer site and UMIs added. Each CDR3 protein gets one entry after TCRdb re-called the 5' RACE reads with MiXCR. The sample shows about 500,000 distinct CDR3 sequences, about a sixth of them seen only once. This clonotype was seen more than once but under ten times. What it recognizes is unknown. The CDR3 contains 13 residues. V was cut by 3 bases and J by 8 bases, with 13 bases left in between. Germline V gene lookup returns CDR1 MGHRA and CDR2 YSYEKL. The TCR was taken from a man aged 18 to 35 who received the YFV17D yellow fever vaccine. The input for sequencing was PBMCs, taken 5 days after the first yellow fever vaccination. The genes are TRBV4-1 and TRBJ1-1, with D tentatively TRBD1 (6 bases). CDR3 coding DNA: TGCGCCAGCAGCCAGGGCACTACAGGGGAAGCTTTCTTT. Its protein is CASSQGTTGEAFF.